This T cell receptor beta chain was documented in a study of blood T cell repertoires in COVID-19. Study summary: Samples taken during acute and convalescent COVID-19 were collected in the United States, Italy and Spain. PBMCs, B-cell-depleted T cells, or T cells were the source of the cDNA or gDNA that made up the material.

Produced via immunoSEQ multiplex PCR; TCRdb's table is partial and in-frame only. The sample lists 90,000 to 120,000 clones, 85% to 90% occurring once. Trimming took off 0 bases at V and 2 bases at J, with 8 bases between the two ends. The CDR3 length is 15 residues. CDR1 and CDR2 from the germline V gene are ENHRY and SYGVKD. J is TRBJ1-3 and V is TRBV10-3; no reliable D call. The sample was peripheral blood. This receptor was taken from a woman of 80 years or more with acute or convalescent COVID-19. The CDR3 is CAISESEGAGNTIYF. DNA for the CDR3: TGTGCCATCAGTGAGTCGGAGGGTGCTGGAAACACCATATATTTT.